This T cell receptor (beta chain) comes out of a study of beta chain features in type 1 diabetes. As for the study in general: Patients and healthy donors were similar in age, gender and cell yields. Study-level results: Moderate but significant shortening of TCRB CDR3s was recorded in all four CD4+ subsets from Type 1 diabetes patients. High TCR expression in some cells could lead to their over-representation in cDNA sequencing. Junctions at VDJ sites from type 1 diabetes patients had fewer insertions and more deletions.

As to this clone: The target antigen is unknown. Other DNA sequences in the sample encode the same CDR3.

In germline, CDR1 is SGHRS, CDR2 YFSETQ. V was pared by 1 base and J by 1 base, with 8 bases between. The CDR3 has 15 amino acids. Expressed TCRB transcripts got sequenced, as all isolated RNA was reverse transcribed. Here immunoSEQ multiplex PCR was the method, and the copy in TCRdb shows in-frame clones only, minus some. The data contain some 700,000 clones, 13% of them singletons. The sequence derives from a man aged 18-30 years with type 1 diabetes. This rearrangement joins TRBV5-1 to TRBJ2-2; a weak D match, TRBD2 (6 bases). The sequencing input was naive CD4+ T cells from blood. CDR3 amino acids: CASSLSSGNTGELFF. CDR3 DNA sequence: TGCGCCAGCAGCTTGAGTAGCGGGAACACCGGGGAGCTGTTTTTT.